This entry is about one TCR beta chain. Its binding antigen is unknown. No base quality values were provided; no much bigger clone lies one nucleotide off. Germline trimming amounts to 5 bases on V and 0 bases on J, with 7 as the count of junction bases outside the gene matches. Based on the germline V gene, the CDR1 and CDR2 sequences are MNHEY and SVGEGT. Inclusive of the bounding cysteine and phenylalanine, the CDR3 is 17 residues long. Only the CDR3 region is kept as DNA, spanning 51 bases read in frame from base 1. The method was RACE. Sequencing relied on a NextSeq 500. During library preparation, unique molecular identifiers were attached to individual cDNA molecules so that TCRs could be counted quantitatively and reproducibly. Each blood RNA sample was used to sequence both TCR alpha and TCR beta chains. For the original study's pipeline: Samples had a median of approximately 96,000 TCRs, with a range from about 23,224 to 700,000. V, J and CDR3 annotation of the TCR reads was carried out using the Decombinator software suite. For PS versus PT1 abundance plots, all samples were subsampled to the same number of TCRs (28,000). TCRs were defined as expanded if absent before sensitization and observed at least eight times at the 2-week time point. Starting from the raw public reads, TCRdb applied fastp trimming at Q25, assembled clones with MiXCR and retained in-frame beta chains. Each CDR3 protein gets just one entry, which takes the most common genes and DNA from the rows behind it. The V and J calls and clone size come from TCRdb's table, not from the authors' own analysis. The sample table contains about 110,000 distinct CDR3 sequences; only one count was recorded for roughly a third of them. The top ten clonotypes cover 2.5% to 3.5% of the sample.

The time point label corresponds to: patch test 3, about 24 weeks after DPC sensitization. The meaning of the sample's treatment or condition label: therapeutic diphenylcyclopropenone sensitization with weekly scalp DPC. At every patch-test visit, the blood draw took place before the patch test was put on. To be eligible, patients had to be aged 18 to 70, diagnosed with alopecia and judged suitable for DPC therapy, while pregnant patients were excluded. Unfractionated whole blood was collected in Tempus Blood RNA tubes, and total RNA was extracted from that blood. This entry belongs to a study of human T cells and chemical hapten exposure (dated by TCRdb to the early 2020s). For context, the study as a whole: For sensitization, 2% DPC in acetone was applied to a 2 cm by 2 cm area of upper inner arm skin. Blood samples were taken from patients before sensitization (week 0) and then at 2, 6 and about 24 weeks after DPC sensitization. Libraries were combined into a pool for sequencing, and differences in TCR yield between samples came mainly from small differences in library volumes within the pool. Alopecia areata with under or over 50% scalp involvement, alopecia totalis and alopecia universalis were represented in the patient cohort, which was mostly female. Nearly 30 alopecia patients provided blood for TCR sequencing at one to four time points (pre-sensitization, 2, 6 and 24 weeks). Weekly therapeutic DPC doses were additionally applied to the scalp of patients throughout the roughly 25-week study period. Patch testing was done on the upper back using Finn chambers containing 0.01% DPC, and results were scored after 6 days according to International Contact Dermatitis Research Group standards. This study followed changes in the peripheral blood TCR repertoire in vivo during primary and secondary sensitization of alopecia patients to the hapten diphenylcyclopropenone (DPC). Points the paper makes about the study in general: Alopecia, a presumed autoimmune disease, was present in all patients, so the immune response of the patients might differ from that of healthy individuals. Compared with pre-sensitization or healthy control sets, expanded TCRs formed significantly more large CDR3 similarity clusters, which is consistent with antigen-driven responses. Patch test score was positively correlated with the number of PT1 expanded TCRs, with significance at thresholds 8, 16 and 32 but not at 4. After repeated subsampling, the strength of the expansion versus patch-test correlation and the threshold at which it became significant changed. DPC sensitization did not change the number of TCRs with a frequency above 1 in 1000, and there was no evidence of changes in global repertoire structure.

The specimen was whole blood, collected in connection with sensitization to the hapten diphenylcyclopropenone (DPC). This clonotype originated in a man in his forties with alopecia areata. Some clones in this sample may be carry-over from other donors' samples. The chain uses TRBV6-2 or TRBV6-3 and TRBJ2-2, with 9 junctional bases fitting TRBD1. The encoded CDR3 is CASSEDRGHPNTGELFF. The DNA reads TGTGCCAGCAGTGAGGACAGGGGACACCCGAACACCGGGGAGCTGTTTTTT.